The rows below give T cell receptor beta chains drawn from one sample of a study of OX40 agonist ivuxolimab in advanced cancers. The protocol was immunoSEQ multiplex PCR, while the TCRdb copy is restricted to in-frame clones and leaves out a portion. The table shows some 130,000 clones, with over 75% occurring only once. Here the sequenced sample was CD4+ or CD8+ T cells sorted from blood, taken in a trial of the OX40 agonist ivuxolimab. Every receptor here comes from an adult with an advanced solid tumor such as melanoma, head and neck, liver or kidney cancer. Each CDR3 is given with its conserved first and last residue. A D gene is named only where the DNA matches it firmly. Rows may omit the clone size; those that give it use once, few, many or a size class.

D	V	J	size	DNA	CDR3
NA	TRBV7-9	TRBJ2-1	NA	TGTGCCAGCAGCTTATCTGCAACGACCGATGAGCAGTTCTTC	CASSLSATTDEQFF
NA	TRBV5-1	TRBJ1-1	once	TGCGCCAGCAGCTATGGACCCAAAGGGACTGAAGCTTTCTTT	CASSYGPKGTEAFF
TRBD1	TRBV6-5	TRBJ2-7	NA	TGTGTCAGCAGCGTTTGGACAGGGGGCCGTTACGAGCAGTACTTC	CVSSVWTGGRYEQYF
TRBD1	TRBV27	TRBJ1-2	NA	TGTGCCAGCAGTACTTCCCAGGGGGGGGACTATGGCTACACCTTC	CASSTSQGGDYGYTF
NA	TRBV18	TRBJ1-3	NA	TGTGCCAGCTCACCAGGCGGCTCTGGAAACACCATATATTTT	CASSPGGSGNTIYF
TRBD1	TRBV14	TRBJ2-7	once	TGTGCCAGCAGCCCCGGGACAGGGGGCCGCGAGCAGTACTTC	CASSPGTGGREQYF
TRBD1	TRBV25-1	TRBJ2-7	NA	TGTGCCAGCAGTGAAGGGACAGGGGGCCCTCAGGGGTACGAGCAGTACTTC	CASSEGTGGPQGYEQYF
NA	TRBV6-5	TRBJ2-7	NA	TGTGCCAGCCAAGACCGAGCCCCCCGGCAGTACTTC	CASQDRAPRQYF
NA	TRBV5-1	TRBJ2-1	NA	TGCGCCAGCAGCTTGGACGGGGGCTCCTACAATGAGCAGTTCTTC	CASSLDGGSYNEQFF
NA	TRBV30	TRBJ2-1	NA	TGTGCCTGGAATAGGGGCGGCCATGAGCAGTTCTTC	CAWNRGGHEQFF
TRBD1	TRBV19	TRBJ1-1	NA	TGTGCCACCACACAGGGGCCTTTTGAAGCTTTCTTT	CATTQGPFEAFF
TRBD1	TRBV28	TRBJ2-7	NA	TGTGCCAGCAGAAGACAGGGGGTCTCCTACGAGCAGTACTTC	CASRRQGVSYEQYF
NA	TRBV10-3	TRBJ1-2	NA	TGTGCCATCAGTGAGTCGGGGGATGGCTACACCTTC	CAISESGDGYTF
TRBD1	TRBV12-5	TRBJ1-1	NA	TGTGCTAGTGGGCTAGTCTCAGGGGGGAACACTGAAGCTTTCTTT	CASGLVSGGNTEAFF
TRBD1	TRBV19	TRBJ2-2	NA	TGTGCCAGTAGTACGGCTTCGGGACAGCCCACCGGGGAGCTGTTTTTT	CASSTASGQPTGELFF
TRBD2	TRBV9	TRBJ2-3	NA	TGTGCCAGCAGCGTAGCTACAGGGACTAGCCGCCCAGATACGCAGTATTTT	CASSVATGTSRPDTQYF
TRBD1	TRBV19	TRBJ1-1	once	TGTGCCAGTAGTATGCGACAGGGGAACGCTGAAGCTTTCTTT	CASSMRQGNAEAFF
NA	TRBV28	TRBJ1-1	few	TGTGCCAGCAGTTTTTTTGGAAAAGCAGGGAACACTGAAGCTTTCTTT	CASSFFGKAGNTEAFF
NA	TRBV28	TRBJ1-2	NA	TGTGCCAGCAGAAGGCAGGACTTATTTTGGGGCTACACCTTC	CASRRQDLFWGYTF
NA	TRBV5-6	TRBJ1-1	NA	TGTGCCAGCAGCTTCGAAGAGTACACTGAAGCTTTCTTT	CASSFEEYTEAFF
NA	TRBV28	TRBJ2-6	NA	TGTGCCAGCAGTGCGGGTTTTTCGGGGGCCAACGTCCTGACTTTC	CASSAGFSGANVLTF
NA	TRBV28	TRBJ1-4	once	TGTGCCAGCAGCGTAGGGGGGGCCGGGGGGCCTAATGAAAAACTGTTTTTT	CASSVGGAGGPNEKLFF
NA	TRBV28	TRBJ1-3	NA	TGTGCCAGCAGTTTTAGAGTCGGGAGGGTAACTGGAAACACCATATATTTT	CASSFRVGRVTGNTIYF
NA	TRBV18	TRBJ2-7	NA	TGTGCCAGCTCACCGCGGGACAACGAGCAGTACTTC	CASSPRDNEQYF
NA	TRBV28	TRBJ2-7	NA	TGTGCCAGCAGTGATAACAGGAGGTCGGAGTACGAGCAGTACTTC	CASSDNRRSEYEQYF
TRBD1	TRBV11-2	TRBJ2-7	NA	TGTGCCAGCAGCTTAGGTCCGGGACAGGCATTC	CASSLGPGQAF
TRBD1	TRBV9	TRBJ2-7	NA	TGTGCCAGCAGCGTAGATTGGGACAGCTACGAGCAGTACTTC	CASSVDWDSYEQYF
NA	TRBV10-3	TRBJ1-6	NA	TGTGCCATTACGGACAAGGACAATTCACCCCTCCACTTT	CAITDKDNSPLHF
NA	TRBV6-6	TRBJ1-1	NA	TGTGCCAGCAGTTTCTCGGGGGGGAGCACTGAAGCTTTCTTT	CASSFSGGSTEAFF
NA	TRBV7-8	TRBJ1-1	NA	TGTGCCAGCAGCCTAGATATTACCTTGAACACTGAAGCTTTCTTT	CASSLDITLNTEAFF
NA	TRBV2	TRBJ1-2	NA	TGTGCCAGCAGTGAGAGGGGTAACTATGGCTACACCTTC	CASSERGNYGYTF
TRBD1	TRBV5-5	TRBJ1-1	NA	TGTGCCAGCAGCCCGAGACAGGGGGCGGGCACTGAAGCTTTCTTT	CASSPRQGAGTEAFF
NA	TRBV30	TRBJ1-5	NA	TGTGCCTGGAGCGGTCAGCTAGTCAATCAGCCCCAGCATTTT	CAWSGQLVNQPQHF
NA	TRBV5-6	TRBJ2-7	NA	TGTGCCAGCAGCCGGGACTTCGCCTACGAGCAGTACTTC	CASSRDFAYEQYF
NA	TRBV30	TRBJ2-2	NA	TGTGCCGGTACCGGGACATTCGCGAACACCGGGGAGCTGTTTTTT	CAGTGTFANTGELFF
NA	TRBV28	TRBJ2-1	NA	TGTGCCAGCAGCCATACTATGGAGGTCTCCTACAATGAGCAGTTCTTC	CASSHTMEVSYNEQFF
NA	TRBV6-1	TRBJ2-1	NA	TGTGCCAGTCGTACAGCTAAGTGGCAGTTCTTC	CASRTAKWQFF
TRBD1	TRBV5-5	TRBJ2-7	NA	TGTGCCAGCAGCAATCGGGACAGGGCCTACTTC	CASSNRDRAYF